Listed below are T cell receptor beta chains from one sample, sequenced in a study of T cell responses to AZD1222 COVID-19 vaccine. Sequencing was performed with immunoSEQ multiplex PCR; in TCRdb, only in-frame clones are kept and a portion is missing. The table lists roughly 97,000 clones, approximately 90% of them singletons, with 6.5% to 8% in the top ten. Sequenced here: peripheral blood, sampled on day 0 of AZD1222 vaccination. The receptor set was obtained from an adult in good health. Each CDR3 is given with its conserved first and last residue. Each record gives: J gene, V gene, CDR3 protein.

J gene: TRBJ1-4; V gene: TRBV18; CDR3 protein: CASSRSRQGLATNEKLFF
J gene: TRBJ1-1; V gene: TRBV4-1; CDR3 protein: CASSLLTVNTEAFF
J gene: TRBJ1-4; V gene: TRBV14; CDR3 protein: CASSQDQTGRREKLFF
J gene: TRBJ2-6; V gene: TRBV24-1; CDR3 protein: CATSQGAGANVLTF
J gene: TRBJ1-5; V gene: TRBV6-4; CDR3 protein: CATGFQDRLYQPQHF
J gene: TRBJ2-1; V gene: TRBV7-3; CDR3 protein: CASREDRDNEQFF
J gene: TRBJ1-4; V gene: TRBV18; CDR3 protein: CASSWDRNEKLFF
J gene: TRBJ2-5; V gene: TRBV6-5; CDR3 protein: CASSSAAGGGETQYF
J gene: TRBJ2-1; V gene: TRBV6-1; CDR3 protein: CASSPRGYYNEQFF
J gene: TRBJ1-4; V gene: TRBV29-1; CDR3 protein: CSVGSLNANEKLFF
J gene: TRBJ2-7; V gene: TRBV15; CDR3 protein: CATSRETSPTYEQYF
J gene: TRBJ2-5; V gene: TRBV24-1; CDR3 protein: CATSDSTEGQGEETQYF
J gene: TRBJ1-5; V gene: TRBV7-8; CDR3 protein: CAGSWARNQPQHF
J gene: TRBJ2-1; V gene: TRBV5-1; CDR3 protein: CASSLAASSDYNEQFF
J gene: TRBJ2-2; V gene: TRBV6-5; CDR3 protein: CASRLPGQGNGELFF
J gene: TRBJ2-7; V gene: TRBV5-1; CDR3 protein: CASSLGTGPLEQYF
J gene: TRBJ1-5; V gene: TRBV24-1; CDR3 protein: CATSDSGQPQHF
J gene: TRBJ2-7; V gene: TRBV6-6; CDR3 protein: CASSTRDRGRAYEQYF
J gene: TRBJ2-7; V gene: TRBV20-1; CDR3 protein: CSAKSYEQYF
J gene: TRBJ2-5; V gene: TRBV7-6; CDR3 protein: CASARGGHIEETQYF